This T cell receptor (beta chain) was identified during a study of CD8 T cells in Susac syndrome. The T cells that were sequenced for TCR beta were CD8+ and CD4+ cells from blood. An amount of RNA that ranged from 0.5 to 1 ug was reverse transcribed with random hexamers. TCRdb re-called the immunoSEQ multiplex PCR reads through MiXCR, storing one row per CDR3 protein. The table includes 120,000 or so distinct CDR3 sequences, about 93% detected once. V lost 7 bases, J lost 1 base, and 3 bases stayed unmatched. The length of the CDR3 is 15 residues. CDR1 SQVTM and CDR2 ANQGSEA come from the germline V gene.

This sequence joins TRBV29-1 and TRBJ2-2; 13 nucleotides agree with TRBD2. Input material: CD8+ T cells from PBMCs. The receptor was isolated from a human donor with Susac syndrome. CDR3 amino acids: CSARTSGGNTGELFF. CDR3 DNA: TGCAGCGCCCGGACTAGCGGGGGGAACACCGGGGAGCTGTTTTTT.